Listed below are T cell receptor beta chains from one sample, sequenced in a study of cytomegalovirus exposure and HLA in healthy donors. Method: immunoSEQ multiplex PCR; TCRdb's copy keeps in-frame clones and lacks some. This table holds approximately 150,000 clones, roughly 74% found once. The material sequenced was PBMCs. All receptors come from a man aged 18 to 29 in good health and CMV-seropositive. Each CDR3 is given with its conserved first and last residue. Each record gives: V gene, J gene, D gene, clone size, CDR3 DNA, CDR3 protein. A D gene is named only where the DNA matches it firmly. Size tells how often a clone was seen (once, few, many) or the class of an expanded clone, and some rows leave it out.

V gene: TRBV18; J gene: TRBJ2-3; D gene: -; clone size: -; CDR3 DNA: TGTGCCAGCTCACCGCGGAAGACTGGGGATACGCAGTATTTT; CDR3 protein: CASSPRKTGDTQYF
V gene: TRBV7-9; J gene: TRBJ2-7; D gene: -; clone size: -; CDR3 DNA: TGTGCCAGCAGCTTATTGGGAGACCCTAAGGCGTACGAGCAGTACTTC; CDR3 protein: CASSLLGDPKAYEQYF
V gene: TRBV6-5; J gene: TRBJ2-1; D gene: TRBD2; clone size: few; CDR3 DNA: TGTGCCAGCAGTTACTCGAGCGGGAGTGTACATGAGCAGTTCTTC; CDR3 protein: CASSYSSGSVHEQFF
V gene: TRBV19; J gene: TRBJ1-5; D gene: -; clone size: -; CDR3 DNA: TGTGCCAGTAGTATAGCAGGCCAGAGCAATCAGCCCCAGCATTTT; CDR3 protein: CASSIAGQSNQPQHF
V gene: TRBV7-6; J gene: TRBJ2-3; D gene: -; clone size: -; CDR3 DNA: TGTGCCAGCAGCTTGGCTAGGTCAGATACGCAGTATTTT; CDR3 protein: CASSLARSDTQYF
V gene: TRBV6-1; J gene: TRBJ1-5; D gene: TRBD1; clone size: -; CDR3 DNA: TGTGCCTTGACCAATCTGGGACAGAATCAGCCCCAGCATTTT; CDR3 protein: CALTNLGQNQPQHF
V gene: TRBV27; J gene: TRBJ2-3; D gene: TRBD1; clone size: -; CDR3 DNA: TGTGCCAGCAGTTTATTAGGAAGACAGGGTAGCACAGATACGCAGTATTTT; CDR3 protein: CASSLLGRQGSTDTQYF
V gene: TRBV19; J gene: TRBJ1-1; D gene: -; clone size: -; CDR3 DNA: TGTGCCAGTAGTATCGCAGGGGCAGAGGTGAACACTGAAGCTTTCTTT; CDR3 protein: CASSIAGAEVNTEAFF
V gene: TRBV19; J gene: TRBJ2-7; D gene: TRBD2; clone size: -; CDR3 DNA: TGTGCCAGTAGTATGGCGGGGAGGGAATACGAGCAGTACTTC; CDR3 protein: CASSMAGREYEQYF
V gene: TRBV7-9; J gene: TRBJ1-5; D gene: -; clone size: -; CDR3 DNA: TGTGCCAGCAGTCATCAGGGTCAGCCCCAGCATTTT; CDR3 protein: CASSHQGQPQHF
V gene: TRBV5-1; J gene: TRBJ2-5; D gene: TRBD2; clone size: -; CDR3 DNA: TGCGCCAGCAGCTCGGACCCAGCGGGAGTCCAAGAGACCCAGTACTTC; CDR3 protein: CASSSDPAGVQETQYF
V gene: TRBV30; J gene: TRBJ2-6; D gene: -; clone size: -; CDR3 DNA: TGTGCCTGGAGTCGGGGCTCTGGGGCCAACGTCCTGACTTTC; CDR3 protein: CAWSRGSGANVLTF
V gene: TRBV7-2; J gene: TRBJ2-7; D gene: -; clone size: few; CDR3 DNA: TGTGCCAGCAGCTTAGCTGCCATCCTAGACTTC; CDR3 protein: CASSLAAILDF
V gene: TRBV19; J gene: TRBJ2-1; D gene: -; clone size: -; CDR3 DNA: TGTGCCAGTAGCACCCAGTCCCACAATGAGCAGTTCTTC; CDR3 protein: CASSTQSHNEQFF
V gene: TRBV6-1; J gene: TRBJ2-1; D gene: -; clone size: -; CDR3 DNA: TGTGCCAGCAGTGAATCTAGCGCACTTCCTTCCAATGAGCAGTTCTTC; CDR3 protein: CASSESSALPSNEQFF
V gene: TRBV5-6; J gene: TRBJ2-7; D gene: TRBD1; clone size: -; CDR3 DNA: TGTGCCAGCAGCTCTGGACAGGGGGCGCGTCGCGAGCAGTACTTC; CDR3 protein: CASSSGQGARREQYF
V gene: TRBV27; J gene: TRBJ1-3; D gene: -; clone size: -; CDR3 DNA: TGTGCCAGCAGTTTCATCGGGGGGCGCGGAAACACCATATATTTT; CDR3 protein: CASSFIGGRGNTIYF
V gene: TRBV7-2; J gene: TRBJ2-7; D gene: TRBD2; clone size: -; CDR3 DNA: TGTGCCAGCAGCCTGCAGAACCTTAGCGGGAGGGCCTACGAGCAGTACTTC; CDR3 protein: CASSLQNLSGRAYEQYF
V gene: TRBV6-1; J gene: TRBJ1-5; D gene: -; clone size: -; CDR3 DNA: TGTGCCAGCAGTGAAGCTTCCAGGGGACGCAATCAGCCCCAGCATTTT; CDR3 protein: CASSEASRGRNQPQHF
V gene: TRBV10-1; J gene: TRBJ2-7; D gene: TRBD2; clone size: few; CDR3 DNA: TGCGCCAGCTGGGGTGAGCGGGAGATAGAGAGCGAGCAGTACTTC; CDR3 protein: CASWGEREIESEQYF
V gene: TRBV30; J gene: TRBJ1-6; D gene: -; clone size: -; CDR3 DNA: TGTGCCTGGAGTCCAGGGCCTTATAATTCACCCCTCCACTTT; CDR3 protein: CAWSPGPYNSPLHF
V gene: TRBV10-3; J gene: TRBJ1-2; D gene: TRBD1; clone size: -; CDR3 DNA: TGTGCCATTGGGACAGAAGATGGCTACACCTTC; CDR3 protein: CAIGTEDGYTF
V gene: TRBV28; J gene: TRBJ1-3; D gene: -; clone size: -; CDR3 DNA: TGTGCCAGCAGCCTGTCGGGGTGGGCTGGAAACACCATATATTTT; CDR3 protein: CASSLSGWAGNTIYF
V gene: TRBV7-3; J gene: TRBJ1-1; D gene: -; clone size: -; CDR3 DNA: TGTGCCAGCAGCTTAACGATGAGCACTGAAGCTTTCTTT; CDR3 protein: CASSLTMSTEAFF
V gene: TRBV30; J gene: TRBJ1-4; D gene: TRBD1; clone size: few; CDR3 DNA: TGTGCCTGGAGAGGACAGGGGTCGGGTGAAAAACTGTTTTTT; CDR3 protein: CAWRGQGSGEKLFF
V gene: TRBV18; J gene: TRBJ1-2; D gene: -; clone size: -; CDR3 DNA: TGTGCCAGCTCAGCTCAGACAGGTTTCCCCTATGGCTACACCTTC; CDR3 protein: CASSAQTGFPYGYTF
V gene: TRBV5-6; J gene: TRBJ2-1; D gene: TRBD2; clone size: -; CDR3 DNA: TGTGCCAGCAGCTTACTAGCGGGAGGAGTGAATGAGCAGTTCTTC; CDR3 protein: CASSLLAGGVNEQFF
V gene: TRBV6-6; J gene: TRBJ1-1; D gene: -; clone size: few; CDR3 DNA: TGTGCCAGCAGACAACAGGCAATGAACACTGAAGCTTTCTTT; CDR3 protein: CASRQQAMNTEAFF
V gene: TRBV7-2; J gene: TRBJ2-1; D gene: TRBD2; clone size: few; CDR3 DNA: TGTGCCAGCAGCTTAACAATGGGACTAGCGGGTAACAATCACAATGAGCAGTTCTTC; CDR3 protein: CASSLTMGLAGNNHNEQFF
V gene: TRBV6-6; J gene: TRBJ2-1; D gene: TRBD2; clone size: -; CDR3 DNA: TGTGCCAGCAGCTTAGCGGGAGTGGAGCAGTTCTTC; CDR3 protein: CASSLAGVEQFF
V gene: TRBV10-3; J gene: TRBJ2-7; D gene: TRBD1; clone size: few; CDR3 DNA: TGTGCCATCAGTCCCTCTGACAGGGGAGCGTCCTACGAGCAGTACTTC; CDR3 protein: CAISPSDRGASYEQYF
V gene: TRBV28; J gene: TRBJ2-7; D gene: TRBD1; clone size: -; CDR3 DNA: TGTGCCAGCAGTTTAAGTTTTTGGGGACAGGGTACCAACTACGAGCAGTACTTC; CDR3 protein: CASSLSFWGQGTNYEQYF
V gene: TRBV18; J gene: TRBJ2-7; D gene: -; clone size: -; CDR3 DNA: TGTGCCAGCTCACCGGGAGGGGGGGCCCGCGAGCAGTACTTC; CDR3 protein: CASSPGGGAREQYF
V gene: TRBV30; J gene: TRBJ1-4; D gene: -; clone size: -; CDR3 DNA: TGTGCCTGGAGTCACGAGTTTACTAATGAAAAACTGTTTTTT; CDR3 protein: CAWSHEFTNEKLFF
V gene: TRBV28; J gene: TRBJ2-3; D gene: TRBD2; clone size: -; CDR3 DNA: TGTGCCAGCAGTCAAATCGGTGCGGGAGGGCCGGGGGATACGCAGTATTTT; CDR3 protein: CASSQIGAGGPGDTQYF
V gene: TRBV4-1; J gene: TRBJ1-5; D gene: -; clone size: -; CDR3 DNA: TGCGCCAGCAGCCAAGAACAGGGCAATCAGCCCCAGCATTTT; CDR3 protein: CASSQEQGNQPQHF
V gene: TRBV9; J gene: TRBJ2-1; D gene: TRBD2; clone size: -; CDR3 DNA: TGTGCCAGCAGCGCGGGACTAGCCAATGAGCAGTTCTTC; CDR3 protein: CASSAGLANEQFF
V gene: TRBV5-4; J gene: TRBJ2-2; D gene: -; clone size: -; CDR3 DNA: TGTGCCAGCAGCCGTGTCGAGGGCGTAGTCACCGGGGAGCTGTTTTTT; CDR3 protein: CASSRVEGVVTGELFF
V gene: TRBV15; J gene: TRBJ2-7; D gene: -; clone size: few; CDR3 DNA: TGTGCCACCAGCAGAGAAAACTTATACGAGCAGTACTTC; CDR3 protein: CATSRENLYEQYF
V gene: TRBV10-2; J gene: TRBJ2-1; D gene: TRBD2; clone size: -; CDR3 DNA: TGCGCCACCCAGCGGGAGTTGTCCTACAATGAGCAGTTCTTC; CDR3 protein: CATQRELSYNEQFF
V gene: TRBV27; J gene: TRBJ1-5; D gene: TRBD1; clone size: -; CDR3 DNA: TGTGCCAGCAGTACAACCGGGACAGGGGCTGGTCAGCCCCAGCATTTT; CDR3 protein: CASSTTGTGAGQPQHF
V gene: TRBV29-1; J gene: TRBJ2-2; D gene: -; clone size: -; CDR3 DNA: TGCAGCGCTGGCGGGACCGGGGAGCTGTTTTTT; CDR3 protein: CSAGGTGELFF
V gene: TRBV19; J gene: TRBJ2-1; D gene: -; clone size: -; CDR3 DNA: TGTGCCAGTAGTATAGCCTCGTATCGAGATGAGCAGTTCTTC; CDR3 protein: CASSIASYRDEQFF
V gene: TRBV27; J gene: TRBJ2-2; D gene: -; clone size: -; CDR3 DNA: TGTGCCAGCAGTTTCTCCGTTGGGGAGCTGTTTTTT; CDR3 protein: CASSFSVGELFF
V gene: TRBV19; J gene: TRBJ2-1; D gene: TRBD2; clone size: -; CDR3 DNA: TGTGCCAGTAGGGAACTAGCGGGCGTTGACAATGAGCAGTTCTTC; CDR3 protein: CASRELAGVDNEQFF
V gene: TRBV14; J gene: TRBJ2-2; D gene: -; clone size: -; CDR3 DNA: TGTGCCAGCAGCCTACAGAACACCGGGGAGCTGTTTTTT; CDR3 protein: CASSLQNTGELFF
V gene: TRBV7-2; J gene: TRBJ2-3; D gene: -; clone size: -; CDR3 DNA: TGTGCCACTGGGCTAGCTCACTCGAGCACAGATACGCAGTATTTT; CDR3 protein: CATGLAHSSTDTQYF
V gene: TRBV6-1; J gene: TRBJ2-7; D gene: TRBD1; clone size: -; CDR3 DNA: TGTGCCATACAGGGGGAAAGCTACGAGCAGTACTTC; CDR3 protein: CAIQGESYEQYF
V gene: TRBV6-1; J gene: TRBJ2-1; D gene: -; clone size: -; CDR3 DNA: TGTGCCAGCAGTGAAATCGACTCCCCCGCCAATGAGCAGTTCTTC; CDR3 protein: CASSEIDSPANEQFF
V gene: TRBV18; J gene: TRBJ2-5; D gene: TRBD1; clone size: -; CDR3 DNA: TGTGCCAGCTCACCGTCCGGGACAGCCTCCCAGTACTTC; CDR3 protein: CASSPSGTASQYF
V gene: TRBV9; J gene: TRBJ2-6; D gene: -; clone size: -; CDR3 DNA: TGTGCCAGCAGCGTTGGAGGCTCTGGGGCCAACGTCCTGACTTTC; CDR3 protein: CASSVGGSGANVLTF
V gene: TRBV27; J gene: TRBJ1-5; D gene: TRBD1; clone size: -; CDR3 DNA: TGTGCCAGCAGTACATACAGGGGTCGGCCCCAGCATTTT; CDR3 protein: CASSTYRGRPQHF
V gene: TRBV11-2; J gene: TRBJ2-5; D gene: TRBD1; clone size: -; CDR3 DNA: TGTGCCAGCAGCTGGATAGGACAGGGGCCCGGAGAGACCCAGTACTTC; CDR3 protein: CASSWIGQGPGETQYF